One sample yielded the 7 T cell receptor beta chains listed below, sequenced in a study of vaccination and CD4 T cells after COVID-19. Sample treatment: roughly 11-day PBMC culture with coronavirus spike peptide pools or control peptides (ViraFEST assay). Their cognate antigens are unknown. Scientists ran DNA taken from cultured CD4+ T cells through the Oncomine TCR Beta short-read assay for sequencing. TCRdb re-called the PCR reads with MiXCR, one entry per CDR3 protein. The sample shows about 11,000 distinct CDR3 sequences, roughly 46% of them seen only once. Material for sequencing was CD4+ T cells from blood, cultured in vitro. Receptor source: a human donor who had recovered from COVID-19.

The V call is TRBV6-5, the J call TRBJ2-3; 9 bases map to TRBD2. CDR3 length: 16 amino acids. Losses at the gene ends were 0 bases for V and 4 bases for J; bases not matched to a gene: 5. Germline lookup yields CDR1 MNHEY and CDR2 SVGAGI. CDR3 DNA: TGTGCCAGCAGTTACTCGATAGCGGGAGTCCCAGATACGCAGTATTTT. Encoded protein: CASSYSIAGVPDTQYF.

CDR3 sequence reads: CATSDGDTPGRELFF. CDR3 nucleotides: TGTGCCACCAGTGATGGGGACACCCCTGGGAGGGAGCTGTTTTTT. The chain links TRBV24-1 to TRBJ2-2; perhaps TRBD1 as D (6 bases). The CDR3 extends over 15 amino acids. Germline values: CDR1 KGHDR, CDR2 SFDVKD. Trimming left V 3 bases short and J 9 bases short, with 16 bases between.

This clonotype was counted between two and nine times. The chain has TRBV25-1 and TRBJ1-6, with TRBD1 matching over 7 bases. CDR3 length: 15 amino acids. The V and J ends lost 4 bases and 7 bases, in that order; junction bases with no gene match: 7. Germline V gene lookup returns CDR1 MGHDK and CDR2 SYGVNS. CDR3 in DNA: TGTGCCAGCAGTGGGACCGGGACAGAGAATTCACCCCTCCACTTT. The encoded protein is CASSGTGTENSPLHF.

This clonotype was seen once. An end of the junction differs from the germline gene, which may be a read error. The chain joins TRBV6-1 to TRBJ1-3; no clear D gene. From germline, CDR1 is MNHNS and CDR2 SASEGT. CDR3 size: 14 residues. CDR3 in amino acids: CASSEIGVGNTIYF. The CDR3 coding sequence is TGTGCTAGCAGTGAAATCGGGGTTGGAAACACCATATATTTT.

The chain combines TRBV20-1 with TRBJ2-1; D gene unclear. Germline V lookup: CDR1 DFQATT, CDR2 SNEGSKA (reference sequence). V gave up 4 bases and J gave up 0 bases, with 19 bases separating them. The CDR3 has 17 residues. CDR3 nucleotides: TGCAGTGCTAAAGTCCACGGTGTTTACCGCTCCTACAATGAGCAGTTCTTC. Translated: CSAKVHGVYRSYNEQFF.

This chain uses TRBV20-1 with TRBJ2-1; 9 positions match TRBD2. CDR1 DFQATT and CDR2 SNEGSKA come from the germline V gene (reference sequence). This CDR3 has 16 amino acids. After removal of 1 base from V and 6 bases from J, the junction contained 10 bases not matched to a gene. CDR3 coding DNA: TGCAGTGCTAGAGGGATGGTAGCGGGGGACCTCAATGAGCAGTTCTTC. Its translation is CSARGMVAGDLNEQFF.

This chain uses TRBV20-1 with TRBJ1-5; possible D gene TRBD1, 6 bases. V was trimmed by 1 base and J by 4 bases, leaving 11 bases between them. CDR3 length: 14 amino acids. Germline loops: CDR1 DFQATT, CDR2 SNEGSKA (reference sequence). In nucleotides, the CDR3 is TGCAGTGCTAGAGTTGACAGGCCTAATCAGCCCCAGCATTTT. The encoded protein is CSARVDRPNQPQHF.